These T cell receptor beta chains were read from a single sample in a study of T-cell memory formation after mild COVID-19. TCRdb reprocessed the 5' RACE reads with MiXCR, giving one entry per CDR3 protein. Of 250,000 to 300,000 distinct CDR3 sequences in the sample, about 16% are singletons; the top ten hold about a fifth. Sequencing was performed on PBMCs or a T cell subset sorted from them (not recorded which). The receptors were sampled from a man younger than 30 who had mild COVID-19 (a few samples of this study predate the infection). Cell type and time point are not known. Both conserved end residues are part of each CDR3. Fields, in order: V gene, J gene, CDR3 length, clone size, D gene, CDR3 DNA, CDR3 protein. D genes are given only for firm matches. Clone size is shown for a subset of rows, as once, few, many or a class of expanded clone.

V gene: TRBV7-2
J gene: TRBJ2-2
CDR3 length: 13
clone size: NA
D gene: NA
CDR3 DNA: TGTGCCAGCAGCTTAGCGGCCCCCGGGGAGCTGTTTTTT
CDR3 protein: CASSLAAPGELFF

V gene: TRBV11-2
J gene: TRBJ2-1
CDR3 length: 12
clone size: NA
D gene: TRBD2
CDR3 DNA: TGTGCCAGCAGCTGGGCGGGGGGTGAGCAGTTCTTC
CDR3 protein: CASSWAGGEQFF

V gene: TRBV7-9
J gene: TRBJ1-1
CDR3 length: 12
clone size: many
D gene: NA
CDR3 DNA: TGTGCCAGCAGCCGGGGACCCGCGGAAGCTTTCTTT
CDR3 protein: CASSRGPAEAFF

V gene: TRBV5-5
J gene: TRBJ1-4
CDR3 length: 14
clone size: many
D gene: NA
CDR3 DNA: TGTGCCTCGAGGGGTGGGGCAACTAATGAAAAACTGTTTTTT
CDR3 protein: CASRGGATNEKLFF

V gene: TRBV20-1
J gene: TRBJ1-2
CDR3 length: 15
clone size: NA
D gene: TRBD1
CDR3 DNA: TGCAGTGCTAGAGCGTGGACAGGGGGCAACTATGGCTACACCTTC
CDR3 protein: CSARAWTGGNYGYTF

V gene: TRBV6-6
J gene: TRBJ1-2
CDR3 length: 17
clone size: NA
D gene: NA
CDR3 DNA: TGTGCCAGCAGTTACTCGATTGGACAGCAATTAAGTTATGGCTACACCTTC
CDR3 protein: CASSYSIGQQLSYGYTF

V gene: TRBV20-1
J gene: TRBJ1-2
CDR3 length: 13
clone size: NA
D gene: NA
CDR3 DNA: TGCAGTGCTAGAGTAGCTGAGAACTATGGCTACACCTTC
CDR3 protein: CSARVAENYGYTF

V gene: TRBV4-1
J gene: TRBJ1-2
CDR3 length: 15
clone size: few
D gene: NA
CDR3 DNA: TGCGCCAGCAGCCTCCGAAAGTGGAGTAGTAGTGGCTACACCTTC
CDR3 protein: CASSLRKWSSSGYTF

V gene: TRBV2
J gene: TRBJ2-7
CDR3 length: 15
clone size: few
D gene: NA
CDR3 DNA: TGTGCCAGCAGTGAAGCGCTTAACAGGGCCTACGAGCAGTACTTC
CDR3 protein: CASSEALNRAYEQYF

V gene: TRBV11-2
J gene: TRBJ2-3
CDR3 length: 13
clone size: NA
D gene: NA
CDR3 DNA: TGTGCCAGCAGCTTGATTCTAGGAGATACGCAGTATTTT
CDR3 protein: CASSLILGDTQYF

V gene: TRBV5-6
J gene: TRBJ1-1
CDR3 length: 14
clone size: few
D gene: TRBD1
CDR3 DNA: TGTGCCAGCAGCTTGGGACAGGGTTGGGCTGAAGCTTTCTTT
CDR3 protein: CASSLGQGWAEAFF

V gene: TRBV7-9
J gene: TRBJ1-2
CDR3 length: 18
clone size: NA
D gene: TRBD1
CDR3 DNA: TGTGCCAGCAGCCACGGACAGGGGGAGGGAAAGGCTAACTATGGCTACACCTTC
CDR3 protein: CASSHGQGEGKANYGYTF

V gene: TRBV20-1
J gene: TRBJ2-3
CDR3 length: 15
clone size: few
D gene: NA
CDR3 DNA: TGCAGTGCTCTTTCTGAGGCTAGGACCACAGATACGCAGTATTTT
CDR3 protein: CSALSEARTTDTQYF

V gene: TRBV7-8
J gene: TRBJ2-1
CDR3 length: 17
clone size: NA
D gene: TRBD2
CDR3 DNA: TGTGCCAGCAGCTTAGTAGGGCGGGGGGGCTCCTACAATGAGCAGTTCTTC
CDR3 protein: CASSLVGRGGSYNEQFF

V gene: TRBV5-1
J gene: TRBJ2-6
CDR3 length: 18
clone size: NA
D gene: NA
CDR3 DNA: TGCGCCAGCACCCTTTCGGGGGCACCCTTCTCTGGGGCCAACGTCCTGACTTTC
CDR3 protein: CASTLSGAPFSGANVLTF

V gene: TRBV11-1
J gene: TRBJ2-1
CDR3 length: 15
clone size: NA
D gene: TRBD2
CDR3 DNA: TGTGCCAGCAGCTTAGACATACTAGCGGGACCTGAGCAGTTCTTC
CDR3 protein: CASSLDILAGPEQFF

V gene: TRBV5-1
J gene: TRBJ2-1
CDR3 length: 16
clone size: few
D gene: NA
CDR3 DNA: TGCGCCAGCAGCGTGACCTCCCTGAGCTCCTACAATGAGCAGTTCTTC
CDR3 protein: CASSVTSLSSYNEQFF

V gene: TRBV7-2
J gene: TRBJ2-3
CDR3 length: 16
clone size: NA
D gene: NA
CDR3 DNA: TGTGCCAGCAGCCCACCCCGGCTTGGGGGCACAGATACGCAGTATTTT
CDR3 protein: CASSPPRLGGTDTQYF

V gene: TRBV4-2
J gene: TRBJ1-1
CDR3 length: 16
clone size: NA
D gene: NA
CDR3 DNA: TGTGCCAGCAGCCAAGAGGCGCCGGCGAAGGACACTGAAGCTTTCTTT
CDR3 protein: CASSQEAPAKDTEAFF

V gene: TRBV5-1
J gene: TRBJ2-5
CDR3 length: 12
clone size: NA
D gene: NA
CDR3 DNA: TGCGCCAGCAGGACGGAAAAAGAGACCCAGTACTTC
CDR3 protein: CASRTEKETQYF

V gene: TRBV29-1
J gene: TRBJ2-3
CDR3 length: 15
clone size: NA
D gene: TRBD1
CDR3 DNA: TGCAGCGTTGAGGACAGGACACTAAATTTAGGTACGCAGTATTTT
CDR3 protein: CSVEDRTLNLGTQYF

V gene: TRBV18
J gene: TRBJ1-2
CDR3 length: 12
clone size: few
D gene: NA
CDR3 DNA: TGTGCCAGCTCACCCCAGCGCTATGGCTACACCTTC
CDR3 protein: CASSPQRYGYTF

V gene: TRBV11-2
J gene: TRBJ2-1
CDR3 length: 19
clone size: NA
D gene: NA
CDR3 DNA: TGTGCCAGCAGCTTAGATCGGAGGTGGGGGCAGGGTGCCTACAATGAGCAGTTCTTC
CDR3 protein: CASSLDRRWGQGAYNEQFF

V gene: TRBV5-5
J gene: TRBJ1-1
CDR3 length: 15
clone size: NA
D gene: TRBD1
CDR3 DNA: TGTGCCAGCAGCGCCGGACAGGGGGCCGACACTGAAGCTTTCTTT
CDR3 protein: CASSAGQGADTEAFF

V gene: TRBV6-5
J gene: TRBJ1-1
CDR3 length: 12
clone size: many
D gene: NA
CDR3 DNA: TGTGCCAGCAGTTATATTGGAACTGAAGCTTTCTTT
CDR3 protein: CASSYIGTEAFF

V gene: TRBV6-5
J gene: TRBJ2-5
CDR3 length: 14
clone size: NA
D gene: TRBD1
CDR3 DNA: TGTGCCAGCAGTTTCGACAGGGGGATAGAGACCCAGTACTTC
CDR3 protein: CASSFDRGIETQYF

V gene: TRBV29-1
J gene: TRBJ1-1
CDR3 length: 13
clone size: few
D gene: NA
CDR3 DNA: TGCAGCGTTGAAGATTGGGTAACCCCTGAAGCTTTCTTT
CDR3 protein: CSVEDWVTPEAFF

V gene: TRBV6-5
J gene: TRBJ1-2
CDR3 length: 12
clone size: NA
D gene: NA
CDR3 DNA: TGTGCCAGCAGTTATGGGGTCTCTGGCTACACCTTC
CDR3 protein: CASSYGVSGYTF

V gene: TRBV5-1
J gene: TRBJ1-6
CDR3 length: 14
clone size: NA
D gene: NA
CDR3 DNA: TGCGCCAGCAGCTTGGGGGCAGGGGATTCACCCCTCCACTTT
CDR3 protein: CASSLGAGDSPLHF

V gene: TRBV6-2/TRBV6-3
J gene: TRBJ2-7
CDR3 length: 14
clone size: NA
D gene: NA
CDR3 DNA: TGTGCCACCATATCCGGGGGAAAGCCCTACGAGCAGTACTTC
CDR3 protein: CATISGGKPYEQYF

V gene: TRBV11-3
J gene: TRBJ2-1
CDR3 length: 16
clone size: few
D gene: TRBD1
CDR3 DNA: TGTGCCAGCAGCTCATTCTCGGGACAGGGTTTTAATGAGCAGTTCTTC
CDR3 protein: CASSSFSGQGFNEQFF

V gene: TRBV12-3/TRBV12-4
J gene: TRBJ2-2
CDR3 length: 12
clone size: NA
D gene: NA
CDR3 DNA: TGTGCCAGCAGTTTCTCATCCGGGGAGCTGTTTTTT
CDR3 protein: CASSFSSGELFF

V gene: TRBV9
J gene: TRBJ1-6
CDR3 length: 17
clone size: NA
D gene: NA
CDR3 DNA: TGTGCCAGCAGCACCCGGACCGCTCCAACCTGTAATTCACCCCTCCACTTT
CDR3 protein: CASSTRTAPTCNSPLHF

V gene: TRBV12-5
J gene: TRBJ2-3
CDR3 length: 12
clone size: NA
D gene: NA
CDR3 DNA: TGTGCTAGTGGTTTGGTACCTGATACGCAGTATTTT
CDR3 protein: CASGLVPDTQYF

V gene: TRBV5-1
J gene: TRBJ2-1
CDR3 length: 16
clone size: few
D gene: TRBD2
CDR3 DNA: TGCGCCAGCAGCTTGGAACCGGGACTAATTTACAATGAGCAGTTCTTC
CDR3 protein: CASSLEPGLIYNEQFF

V gene: TRBV7-9
J gene: TRBJ1-3
CDR3 length: 13
clone size: NA
D gene: NA
CDR3 DNA: TGTGCCAGCAGGGTGACAATGGGAAACACCATATATTTT
CDR3 protein: CASRVTMGNTIYF

V gene: TRBV7-3
J gene: TRBJ2-2
CDR3 length: 15
clone size: NA
D gene: NA
CDR3 DNA: TGTGCCAGCAGCTCGGATCCGGGGAACACCGGGGAGCTGTTTTTT
CDR3 protein: CASSSDPGNTGELFF

V gene: TRBV20-1
J gene: TRBJ2-1
CDR3 length: 13
clone size: few
D gene: NA
CDR3 DNA: TGCAGTGCTAGGATCCGGGACTACAATGAGCAGTTCTTC
CDR3 protein: CSARIRDYNEQFF

V gene: TRBV7-9
J gene: TRBJ1-2
CDR3 length: 13
clone size: few
D gene: NA
CDR3 DNA: TGTGCCAGCAGCTTACAGGGTATCTATGGCTACACCTTC
CDR3 protein: CASSLQGIYGYTF

V gene: TRBV7-9
J gene: TRBJ1-4
CDR3 length: 12
clone size: NA
D gene: NA
CDR3 DNA: TGTGCCAGCAGCCCAAACCCTGGGCAACTGTTTTTT
CDR3 protein: CASSPNPGQLFF

V gene: TRBV20-1
J gene: TRBJ2-7
CDR3 length: 14
clone size: few
D gene: NA
CDR3 DNA: TGCAGTGCCCGAAGGTCAGGGGTAGGCTACGAGCAGTACTTC
CDR3 protein: CSARRSGVGYEQYF

V gene: TRBV4-1
J gene: TRBJ2-3
CDR3 length: 14
clone size: NA
D gene: NA
CDR3 DNA: TGCGCCAGCAGCGTGTGGGGGAGCACAGATACGCAGTATTTT
CDR3 protein: CASSVWGSTDTQYF

V gene: TRBV28
J gene: TRBJ2-1
CDR3 length: 13
clone size: NA
D gene: NA
CDR3 DNA: TGTGCCAGCAGTCCCCCCTTTGGGTTCCAGCAGTTCTTC
CDR3 protein: CASSPPFGFQQFF

V gene: TRBV4-1
J gene: TRBJ2-3
CDR3 length: 16
clone size: few
D gene: TRBD1
CDR3 DNA: TGCGCCAGCAGCCAAGGGAGCAGGGGGCGAGTAGATACGCAGTATTTT
CDR3 protein: CASSQGSRGRVDTQYF

V gene: TRBV12-3/TRBV12-4
J gene: TRBJ2-2
CDR3 length: 14
clone size: NA
D gene: NA
CDR3 DNA: TGTGCCAGCATCAGAGACAGCAGGGCCGGGGAGCTGTTTTTT
CDR3 protein: CASIRDSRAGELFF

V gene: TRBV5-6
J gene: TRBJ1-5
CDR3 length: 12
clone size: NA
D gene: NA
CDR3 DNA: TGTGCCAGCACCGCGGGCAATCAGCCCCAGCATTTT
CDR3 protein: CASTAGNQPQHF

V gene: TRBV7-2
J gene: TRBJ2-1
CDR3 length: 15
clone size: few
D gene: NA
CDR3 DNA: TGTGCCAGCAGCTTGGAGGGGGGGGACTACAATGAGCAGTTCTTC
CDR3 protein: CASSLEGGDYNEQFF

V gene: TRBV20-1
J gene: TRBJ2-3
CDR3 length: 12
clone size: NA
D gene: NA
CDR3 DNA: TGCAGTGCTTGCGGGTCCGGGGATACGCAGTATTTT
CDR3 protein: CSACGSGDTQYF

V gene: TRBV5-1
J gene: TRBJ2-1
CDR3 length: 16
clone size: NA
D gene: NA
CDR3 DNA: TGCGCCAGCAGCTTTGGGACTGCATTAGACCTCAATGAGCAGTTCTTC
CDR3 protein: CASSFGTALDLNEQFF